Sequencing of this T cell receptor beta chain was carried out in a study of blood T cell repertoires in COVID-19 (dated by TCRdb to about 2020). Describing the broader study: Collaborator samples came from the United States, Italy and Spain and covered acute and convalescent phases of COVID-19. The material from the prospective study consisted of cDNA or gDNA derived from T cells, B-cell-depleted T cells, or PBMCs. Deeply sampled blood TCRbeta repertoires from subjects exposed to, actively infected with, or recovered from COVID-19 were included in the dataset. The repertoires were released in a freely available public database meant as a resource for research on the immune response to SARS-CoV-2. Samples were obtained from the ongoing ImmuneRACE study (first 160 participants) and from about 1,300 subjects provided by 6 global collaborators. Nearly every sample came with metadata listing a de-identified subject ID, COVID-19 status, age in years and sex. Where available, HLA class I and class II types were taken from metadata supplied by the sample provider and were not determined by assay-based typing. What the study reported, not specific to this receptor: Clinical and demographic metadata were provided uncurated, with the amount varying by source and participant.

TCRbeta CDR3 regions were amplified from genomic DNA by means of the immunoSEQ Assay, a bias-controlled multiplex PCR. The authors' pipeline ran thus. The number of nucleated cells in each sample was estimated from the amplification of reference gene primers within the assay. To quantify the absolute abundance of each unique TCRbeta CDR3 rearrangement, sequence reads were collapsed and filtered. Productive Simpson clonality was computed per sample as the square root of Simpson's diversity index over productive rearrangements. In TCRdb, the immuneACCESS table is reduced to in-frame sequences with V and J assigned. These tables do not hold every clone; where another copy was compared, an unresolved V gene accounts for under half, and the others remain unexplained. V, J and clone size are those of that table, while D and trimming were read from the DNA. In this sample the table shows approximately 170,000 clones, 70% to 90% of which occur a single time. Around 6.9% of the sample rests with the top ten.

One collaborating source in Seattle enrolled patients during active infection and followed them longitudinally through the course of disease. The collaborating institutions used their own protocols to collect whole blood in K2EDTA tubes. For TCRbeta analysis, collaborator samples were shipped as frozen whole blood, as isolated PBMCs, or as DNA extracted from either sample type. In regard to this clone: Its antigen remains undetermined. Within one base of it there is no much larger clone, and no base qualities were kept.

For CDR1 and CDR2, the germline V gene lists MDHEN and SYDVKM. The CDR3 runs 16 amino acids, cysteine and phenylalanine included. Only the CDR3 portion is preserved as DNA: 48 bases, with reading frame beginning at the first base. V is cut back by 2 bases and J by 5 bases, with 9 bases in the junction unmatched. The chain is assembled from TRBV28 and TRBJ1-2; 9 nucleotides in the junction match TRBD1. Source material: peripheral blood. This receptor was taken from a man of 80 years or more with COVID-19, enrolled during active disease. The DNA sequence is given as TGTGCCAGCAGTTTAGCAAGGGACAGGGACTATTATGGCTACACCTTC. Its protein is CASSLARDRDYYGYTF.